The 17 T cell receptor beta chains reported below all come from one sample, sequenced in a study of CD8 T cells in ankylosing spondylitis. A single record per CDR3 protein comes from TCRdb applying MiXCR to the 5' RACE reads. Seen here are about 13,000 distinct CDR3 sequences, under 3.5% observed once, and the top ten hold 8.7%. The sequencing sample was made of blood, either unsorted or a sorted T cell fraction (not recorded which). These receptors were obtained from a male donor with ankylosing spondylitis or in good health (not recorded which).

This clonotype was detected many times. The V call is TRBV9, the J call TRBJ2-3; 16 positions match TRBD2. Germline CDR1 and CDR2: SGDLS and YYNGEE. J lost 6 bases, V lost 0 bases, and 7 bases had no gene match. The CDR3 contains 18 residues. The CDR3 nucleotides read TGTGCCAGCAGCGTAGGCCCGGGACTAGCGGGGGGGTTTGATACGCAGTATTTT. Its translation is CASSVGPGLAGGFDTQYF.

This clonotype has at least ten counts. The gene calls are TRBV9 and TRBJ1-4, with TRBD1 identical over 9 bases. CDR1 is SGDLS, CDR2 YYNGEE, per germline. The CDR3 covers 16 residues. With 3 bases clipped from V and 1 base from J, the junction kept 4 bases outside the gene matches. DNA of the CDR3: TGTGCCAGCAGCGCGGACAGGGGTGGAACTAATGAAAAACTGTTTTTT. It specifies CASSADRGGTNEKLFF.

This clonotype has a count of ten or more. This rearrangement joins TRBV9 to TRBJ2-1; D is possibly TRBD2 (5 bases). Trimming cost V 0 bases and J 3 bases, with 10 bases left between them. Germline lookup yields CDR1 SGDLS and CDR2 YYNGEE. The CDR3 length is 15 residues. In DNA, the CDR3 is TGTGCCAGCAGCGTAGAGAGGGCCCTCTACAATGAGCAGTTCTTC. It specifies CASSVERALYNEQFF.

This clonotype was recorded many times. This chain links TRBV9 with TRBJ2-5, with D perhaps TRBD2 (6 bases). Germline V lookup: CDR1 SGDLS, CDR2 YYNGEE. The germline V and J ends were trimmed by 0 bases and 5 bases, with 20 bases remaining between them. This CDR3 region has 17 residues. The CDR3 is CASSVADRDWESETQYF. DNA of the CDR3: TGTGCCAGCAGCGTAGCAGATCGGGACTGGGAAAGCGAGACCCAGTACTTC.

In its sample, this clonotype was seen many times. The chain uses TRBV9 and TRBJ1-1, with no clear D. The V end lost 0 bases, the J end lost 1 base, and 4 bases lay between the germline ends. Germline V lookup: CDR1 SGDLS, CDR2 YYNGEE. This CDR3 has 13 residues. The CDR3 DNA is TGTGCCAGCAGCGTAGACCAGAACACTGAAGCTTTCTTT. Its translation is CASSVDQNTEAFF.

In its sample, this clonotype was seen many times. The chain carries TRBV9 and TRBJ1-6, with D possibly TRBD1 on 5 matching bases. Trimming shortened V by 3 bases and J by 6 bases, and 10 bases separated the two germline ends. CDR3 size: 14 residues. Germline assignment: CDR1 SGDLS and CDR2 YYNGEE. CDR3 sequence (DNA): TGTGCCAGCAGCGGGGAACAGGTTAATTCACCCCTCCACTTT. As protein: CASSGEQVNSPLHF. Drawing the rest from reference TRBV9 and TRBJ1-6, the complete variable domain is DSGVTQTPKHLITATGQRVTLRCSPRSGDLSVYWYQQSLDQGLQFLIQYYNGEERAKGNILERFSAQQFPDLHSELNLSSLELGDSALYFCASSGEQVNSPLHFGNGTRLTVT.

This chain links TRBV9 with TRBJ2-5; D gene uncertain. Germline V gene lookup returns CDR1 SGDLS and CDR2 YYNGEE. The CDR3 is made up of 15 amino acids. The V gene lost 8 bases and the J gene lost 12 bases, with 29 bases spanning the gap. CDR3 nucleotides: TGTGCCAGAAGCTTAGTACACAGCCTCCAAGAGACTGAGTACTTC. Encoded protein: CARSLVHSLQETEYF. Filled out from reference TRBV9 and TRBJ2-5, the complete variable domain reads DSGVTQTPKHLITATGQRVTLRCSPRSGDLSVYWYQQSLDQGLQFLIQYYNGEERAKGNILERFSAQQFPDLHSELNLSSLELGDSALYFCARSLVHSLQETEYFGPGTRLLVL.

This clonotype was observed at least ten times. The chain has TRBV9 and TRBJ1-2; possibly TRBD1 for D (5 bases). The V gene's germline CDR1 is SGDLS and CDR2 YYNGEE. Trimming took 5 bases from V and 4 from J, leaving 12 bases between them. The CDR3 runs to 13 residues. The CDR3 bases are TGTGCCAGCAGTCGGGCAGGGAGCTATGGCTACACCTTC. Protein product: CASSRAGSYGYTF. The variable domain in full, completed from reference TRBV9 and TRBJ1-2, reads DSGVTQTPKHLITATGQRVTLRCSPRSGDLSVYWYQQSLDQGLQFLIQYYNGEERAKGNILERFSAQQFPDLHSELNLSSLELGDSALYFCASSRAGSYGYTFGSGTRLTVV.

This clonotype was seen many times. The V call is TRBV9, the J call TRBJ2-3; D is undetermined. The ends were cut back, 4 bases at V and 1 base at J, with 10 bases in the middle. CDR1 is SGDLS and CDR2 is YYNGEE in the germline V gene. The CDR3 consists of 14 residues. For the CDR3, the DNA is TGTGCCAGCAGCCTCGTTTCTGGCACAGATACGCAGTATTTT. It codes for CASSLVSGTDTQYF.

In this sample, this clonotype is medium-sized (0.01 to 0.1%). The CDR3 reads CASSDGRGRANVLTF. In DNA form, the CDR3 reads TGTGCCAGCAGTGACGGTCGAGGACGGGCCAACGTCCTGACTTTC. J is TRBJ2-6 and V is TRBV9; unclear D gene. The V gene lost 5 bases and the J gene lost 5 bases, with 14 bases spanning the gap. The CDR3 is 15 amino acids. Germline CDR1 reads SGDLS; CDR2 reads YYNGEE.

This clonotype came up many times. The chain carries TRBV9 and TRBJ2-1; 10 bases map to TRBD2. CDR3 length: 18 residues. V lost 4 bases and J lost 4; bases outside the gene matches: 14. Germline CDR1 and CDR2: SGDLS and YYNGEE. CDR3 DNA: TGTGCCAGCAGCATACGTCCCACTAGCGGGGCTATTTACAATGAGCAGTTCTTC. Translating it yields CASSIRPTSGAIYNEQFF.

Many counts were recorded for this clonotype. The chain couples TRBV9 to TRBJ2-3; D unclear. Trimming removed 0 bases at V and 1 base at J, with 6 bases between. CDR1 is SGDLS and CDR2 is YYNGEE in the germline V gene. The CDR3 covers 14 residues. CDR3 in amino acids: CASSVASGTDTQYF. The CDR3 coding sequence is TGTGCCAGCAGCGTAGCGAGTGGCACAGATACGCAGTATTTT.

Many counts were recorded for this clonotype. The chain employs TRBV9 and TRBJ2-7; no clear D gene. Germline V CDR1 and CDR2: SGDLS, YYNGEE. The CDR3 is 14 residues long. V dropped 0 bases and J dropped 2 bases, with 9 bases sitting between them. The CDR3 sequence: CASSVGGRTYEQYF. The CDR3 coding sequence is TGTGCCAGCAGCGTAGGGGGTAGGACCTACGAGCAGTACTTC.

This clonotype appeared many times. This chain connects TRBV9 to TRBJ1-6; no firm D call. Per germline, CDR1 SGDLS and CDR2 YYNGEE. V lost 3 bases, J lost 0 bases, and 10 bases lay in between. This CDR3 is 16 amino acids long. DNA for the CDR3: TGTGCCAGCAGCGCTACAGAAAGCTCCTATAATTCACCCCTCCACTTT. The encoded protein is CASSATESSYNSPLHF.

This clonotype was recorded many times. The chain has TRBV9 and TRBJ2-3; D is unresolved. V was pared by 1 base and J by 6 bases, with 12 bases between. The CDR3 is 14 residues long. Per the germline V gene, CDR1 is SGDLS and CDR2 is YYNGEE. The CDR3 sequence is CASSVSLAQDTQYF. The CDR3 region has the DNA TGTGCCAGCAGCGTATCCCTCGCCCAGGATACGCAGTATTTT.

Within the sample, this clonotype is medium-sized. This chain joins TRBV9 and TRBJ2-1; D may be TRBD1 or TRBD2 (5 bases each). The length of the CDR3 is 16 residues. Looked up from germline, CDR1 is SGDLS and CDR2 is YYNGEE. V was trimmed by 7 bases and J by 0 bases, leaving 17 bases between them. CDR3 in DNA: TGTGCCAGCGGGGCTAGCAGCTTAAGCTCCTACAATGAGCAGTTCTTC. Translated: CASGASSLSSYNEQFF.

Sample share makes this clonotype medium-sized. V is TRBV9 and J is TRBJ2-2; 9 bases align to TRBD1. V dropped 3 bases and J dropped 7; count of bases not matched to a gene: 7. The germline gives CDR1 SGDLS, CDR2 YYNGEE. This CDR3 has 15 residues. The CDR3: CASSAEQGAGGELFF. For the CDR3, the DNA is TGTGCCAGCAGCGCAGAACAGGGGGCAGGCGGGGAGCTGTTTTTT. Together with reference TRBV9 and TRBJ2-2, the CDR3 gives the full variable domain: DSGVTQTPKHLITATGQRVTLRCSPRSGDLSVYWYQQSLDQGLQFLIQYYNGEERAKGNILERFSAQQFPDLHSELNLSSLELGDSALYFCASSAEQGAGGELFFGEGSRLTVL.